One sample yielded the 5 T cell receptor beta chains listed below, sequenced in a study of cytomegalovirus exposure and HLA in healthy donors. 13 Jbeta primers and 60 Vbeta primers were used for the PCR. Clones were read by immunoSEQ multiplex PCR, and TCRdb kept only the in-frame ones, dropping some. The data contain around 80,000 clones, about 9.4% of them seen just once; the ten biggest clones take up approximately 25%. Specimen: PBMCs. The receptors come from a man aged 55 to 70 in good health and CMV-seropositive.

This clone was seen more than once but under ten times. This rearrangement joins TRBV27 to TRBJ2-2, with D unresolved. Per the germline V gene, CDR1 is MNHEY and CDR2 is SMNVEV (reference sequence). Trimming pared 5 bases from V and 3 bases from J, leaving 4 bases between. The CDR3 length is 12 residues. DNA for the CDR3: TGTGCCAGCAGTCGGGACACCGGGGAGCTGTTTTTT. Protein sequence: CASSRDTGELFF.

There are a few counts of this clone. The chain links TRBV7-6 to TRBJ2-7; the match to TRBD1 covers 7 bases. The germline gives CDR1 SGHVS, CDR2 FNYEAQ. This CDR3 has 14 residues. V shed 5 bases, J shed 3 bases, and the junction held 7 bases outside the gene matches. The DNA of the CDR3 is TGTGCCAGCAGCGCACCGGGACAGAGCTACGAGCAGTACTTC. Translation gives CASSAPGQSYEQYF.

The CDR3 region is CASSLSGDPYGYTF. The CDR3 DNA is TGTGCCAGCAGTTTGTCAGGGGACCCTTATGGCTACACCTTC. The gene calls are TRBV28 and TRBJ1-2; tentative D call: TRBD1 (6 bases). Germline CDR1 MDHEN, CDR2 SYDVKM. The V end lost 3 bases, the J end lost 5 bases, and 13 bases lay between the germline ends. This CDR3 has 14 amino acids.

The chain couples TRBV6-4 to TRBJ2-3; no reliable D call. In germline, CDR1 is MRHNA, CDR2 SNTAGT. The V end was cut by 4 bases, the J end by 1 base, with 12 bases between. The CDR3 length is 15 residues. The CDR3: CASSVRGGGTDTQYF. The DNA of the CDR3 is TGTGCCAGCAGTGTGCGAGGTGGTGGCACAGATACGCAGTATTTT.

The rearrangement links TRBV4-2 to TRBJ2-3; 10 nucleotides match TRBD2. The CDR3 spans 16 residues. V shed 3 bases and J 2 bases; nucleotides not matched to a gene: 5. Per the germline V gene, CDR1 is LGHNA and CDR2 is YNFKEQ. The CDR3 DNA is TGTGCCAGCAGCCATTACGGACTAGCGGACACAGATACGCAGTATTTT. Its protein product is CASSHYGLADTDTQYF.